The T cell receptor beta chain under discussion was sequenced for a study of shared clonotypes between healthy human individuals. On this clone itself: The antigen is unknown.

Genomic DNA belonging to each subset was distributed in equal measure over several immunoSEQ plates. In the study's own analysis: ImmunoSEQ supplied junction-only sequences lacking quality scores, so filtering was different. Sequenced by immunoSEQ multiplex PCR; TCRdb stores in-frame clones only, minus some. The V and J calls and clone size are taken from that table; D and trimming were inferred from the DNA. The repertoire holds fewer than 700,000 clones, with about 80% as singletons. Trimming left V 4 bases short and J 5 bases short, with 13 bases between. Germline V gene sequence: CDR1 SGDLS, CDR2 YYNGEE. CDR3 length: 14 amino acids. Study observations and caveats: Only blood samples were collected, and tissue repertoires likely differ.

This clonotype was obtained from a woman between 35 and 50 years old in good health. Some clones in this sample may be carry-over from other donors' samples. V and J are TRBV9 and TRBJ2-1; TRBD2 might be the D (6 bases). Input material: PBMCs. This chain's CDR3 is CASSPMGGNNEQFF. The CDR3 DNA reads TGTGCCAGCAGCCCCATGGGCGGGAACAATGAGCAGTTCTTC.